A single sample is the source of the 2 T cell receptor beta chains below, sequenced in a study of CD8+CD57+ T cells in acquired aplastic anemia. The use of genomic DNA as template underpinned the TCR beta VDJ and CDR3 profiling. TCRdb recomputed calls from the reads with MiXCR, one row per CDR3 protein. Among roughly 130,000 distinct CDR3 sequences listed, more than 40% were seen once. Specimen: sorted CD4+, CD8+, or CD8+CD57+ T cells (not recorded which) from PBMCs. The receptors were gathered from a human donor in good health, serving as a control.

This clonotype was observed at least ten times. The chain has TRBV7-9 and TRBJ1-1; D remains ambiguous. Between the trimmed V and J ends, which lost 3 bases and 4 bases, there was a span of 15 bases. Germline V gene sequence: CDR1 SEHNR, CDR2 FQNEAQ (reference sequence). The CDR3 covers 15 residues. CDR3 loop: CASSFEVVTVTEAFF. The CDR3, as DNA: TGTGCCAGCAGCTTTGAGGTGGTTACGGTCACTGAAGCTTTCTTT.

The chain combines TRBV7-8 with TRBJ2-7; 8 positions match TRBD1. From germline, CDR1 is SGHVS and CDR2 FQNEAQ. V trimming: 1 base; J trimming: 0 bases; junction bases outside the gene matches: 5. The CDR3 is 16 residues long. DNA for the CDR3: TGTGCCAGCAGCTTAGAGGGGACAGGTGCCTCCTACGAGCAGTACTTC. Translated: CASSLEGTGASYEQYF.